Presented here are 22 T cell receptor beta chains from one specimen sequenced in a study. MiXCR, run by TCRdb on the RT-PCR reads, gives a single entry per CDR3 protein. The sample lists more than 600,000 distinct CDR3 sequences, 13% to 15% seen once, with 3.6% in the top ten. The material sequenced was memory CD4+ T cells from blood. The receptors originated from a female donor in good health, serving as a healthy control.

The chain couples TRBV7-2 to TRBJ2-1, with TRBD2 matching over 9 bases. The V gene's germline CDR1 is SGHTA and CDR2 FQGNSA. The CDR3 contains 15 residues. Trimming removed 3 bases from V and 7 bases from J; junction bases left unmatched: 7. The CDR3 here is CASSFGASGTNEQFF. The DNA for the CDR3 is TGTGCCAGCAGCTTCGGGGCTAGCGGGACGAATGAGCAGTTCTTC.

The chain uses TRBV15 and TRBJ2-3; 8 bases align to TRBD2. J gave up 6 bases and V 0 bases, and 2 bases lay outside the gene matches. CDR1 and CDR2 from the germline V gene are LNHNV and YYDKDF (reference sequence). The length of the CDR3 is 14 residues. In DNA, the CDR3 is TGTGCCACCAGCAGAGAGCGGGGGGCGGATACGCAGTATTTT. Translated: CATSRERGADTQYF.

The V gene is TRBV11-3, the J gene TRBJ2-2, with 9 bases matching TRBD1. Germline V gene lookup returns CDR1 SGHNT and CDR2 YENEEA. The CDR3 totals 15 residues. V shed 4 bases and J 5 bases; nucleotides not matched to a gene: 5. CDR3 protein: CASSSHGTGTGELFF. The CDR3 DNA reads TGTGCCAGCAGCTCCCATGGGACAGGGACCGGGGAGCTGTTTTTT.

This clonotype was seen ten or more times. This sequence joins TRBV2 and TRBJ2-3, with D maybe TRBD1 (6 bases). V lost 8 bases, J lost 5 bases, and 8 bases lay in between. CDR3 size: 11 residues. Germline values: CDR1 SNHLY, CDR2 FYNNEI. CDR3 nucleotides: TGTGCCAGCTCACAGGGAGATACGCAGTATTTT. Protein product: CASSQGDTQYF.

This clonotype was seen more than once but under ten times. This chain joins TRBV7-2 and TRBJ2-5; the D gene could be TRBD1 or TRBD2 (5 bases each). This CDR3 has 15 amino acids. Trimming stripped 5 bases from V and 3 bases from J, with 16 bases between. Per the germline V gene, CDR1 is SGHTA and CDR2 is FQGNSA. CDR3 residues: CASSPPGAAKETQYF. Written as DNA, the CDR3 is TGTGCCAGCAGCCCCCCCGGGGCAGCAAAAGAGACCCAGTACTTC. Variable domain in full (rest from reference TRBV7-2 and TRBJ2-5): GAGVSQSPSNKVTEKGKDVELRCDPISGHTALYWYRQSLGQGLEFLIYFQGNSAPDKSGLPSDRFSAERTGGSVSTLTIQRTQQEDSAVYLCASSPPGAAKETQYFGPGTRLLVL.

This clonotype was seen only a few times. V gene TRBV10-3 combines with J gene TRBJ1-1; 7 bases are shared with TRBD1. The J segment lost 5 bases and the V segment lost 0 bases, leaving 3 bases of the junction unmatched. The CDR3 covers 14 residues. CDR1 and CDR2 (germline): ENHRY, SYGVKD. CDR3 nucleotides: TGTGCCATCAGTGAGTCGACAGGGACAACTGAAGCTTTCTTT. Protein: CAISESTGTTEAFF.

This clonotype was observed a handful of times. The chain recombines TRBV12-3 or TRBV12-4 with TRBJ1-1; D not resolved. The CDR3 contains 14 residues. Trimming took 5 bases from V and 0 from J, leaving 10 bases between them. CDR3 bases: TGTGCCAGCAGTCCACAGCTTATGAACACTGAAGCTTTCTTT. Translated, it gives CASSPQLMNTEAFF.

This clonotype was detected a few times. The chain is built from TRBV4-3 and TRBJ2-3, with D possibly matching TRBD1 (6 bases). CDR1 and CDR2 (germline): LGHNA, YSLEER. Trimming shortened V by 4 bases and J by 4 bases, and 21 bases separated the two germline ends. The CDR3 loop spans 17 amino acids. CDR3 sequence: CASSPTPGDLKPDTQYF. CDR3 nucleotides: TGCGCCAGCAGCCCCACTCCAGGGGATCTTAAGCCAGATACGCAGTATTTT.

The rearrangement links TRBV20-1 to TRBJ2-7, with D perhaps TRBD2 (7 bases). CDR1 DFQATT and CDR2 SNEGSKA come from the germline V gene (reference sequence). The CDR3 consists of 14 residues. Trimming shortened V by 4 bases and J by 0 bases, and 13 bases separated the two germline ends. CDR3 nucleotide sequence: TGCAGTGCTACGGGGGGCGGGGGCTCCTACGAGCAGTACTTC. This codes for CSATGGGGSYEQYF.

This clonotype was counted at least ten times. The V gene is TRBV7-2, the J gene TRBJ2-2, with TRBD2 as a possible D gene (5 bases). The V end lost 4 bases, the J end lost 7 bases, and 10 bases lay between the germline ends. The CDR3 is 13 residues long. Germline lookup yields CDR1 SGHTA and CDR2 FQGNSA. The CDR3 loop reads CASSSSEVGELFF. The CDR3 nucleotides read TGTGCCAGCAGCTCCTCGGAGGTCGGGGAGCTGTTTTTT.

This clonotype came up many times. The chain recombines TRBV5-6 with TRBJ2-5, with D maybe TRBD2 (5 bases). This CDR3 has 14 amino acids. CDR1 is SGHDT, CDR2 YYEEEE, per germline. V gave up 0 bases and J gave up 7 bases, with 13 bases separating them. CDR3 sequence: CASSLGSGRGTQYF. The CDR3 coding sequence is TGTGCCAGCAGCTTGGGGTCCGGACGGGGGACCCAGTACTTC.

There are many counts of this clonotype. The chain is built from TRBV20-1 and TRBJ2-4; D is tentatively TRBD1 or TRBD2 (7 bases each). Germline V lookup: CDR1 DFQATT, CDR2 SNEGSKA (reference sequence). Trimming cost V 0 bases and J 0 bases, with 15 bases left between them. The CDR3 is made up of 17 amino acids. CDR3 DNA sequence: TGCAGTGCTAGAGATTCGGGGGGACAGCTAGCCAAAAACATTCAGTACTTC. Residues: CSARDSGGQLAKNIQYF.

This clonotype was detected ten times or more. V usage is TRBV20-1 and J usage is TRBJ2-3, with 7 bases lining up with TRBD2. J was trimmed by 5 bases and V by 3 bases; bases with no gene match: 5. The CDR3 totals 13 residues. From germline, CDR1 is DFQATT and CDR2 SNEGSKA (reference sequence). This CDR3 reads CSASRGRGDTQYF. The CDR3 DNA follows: TGCAGTGCTAGTCGCGGGAGAGGAGATACGCAGTATTTT.

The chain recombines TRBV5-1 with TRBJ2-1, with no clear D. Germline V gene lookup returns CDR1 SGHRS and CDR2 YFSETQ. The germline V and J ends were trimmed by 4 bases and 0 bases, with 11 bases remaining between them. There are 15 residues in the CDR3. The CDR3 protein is CASSEHFSSYNEQFF. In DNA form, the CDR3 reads TGCGCCAGCAGCGAACACTTCTCCTCCTACAATGAGCAGTTCTTC.

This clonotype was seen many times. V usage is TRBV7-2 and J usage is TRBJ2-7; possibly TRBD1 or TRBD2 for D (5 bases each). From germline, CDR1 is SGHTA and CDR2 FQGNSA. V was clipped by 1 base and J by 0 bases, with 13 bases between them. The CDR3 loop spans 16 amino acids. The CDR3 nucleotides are TGTGCCAGCAGCTTAGGACCGGGGCCCCGCTCCTACGAGCAGTACTTC. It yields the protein CASSLGPGPRSYEQYF.

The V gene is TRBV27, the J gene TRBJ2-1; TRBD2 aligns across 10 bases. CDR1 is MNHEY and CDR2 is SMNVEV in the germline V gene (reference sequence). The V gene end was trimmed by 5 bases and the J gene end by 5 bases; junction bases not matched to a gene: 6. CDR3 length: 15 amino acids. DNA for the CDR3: TGTGCCAGCAGTCTAAGCGGGAGGGGGAACAATGAGCAGTTCTTC. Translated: CASSLSGRGNNEQFF.

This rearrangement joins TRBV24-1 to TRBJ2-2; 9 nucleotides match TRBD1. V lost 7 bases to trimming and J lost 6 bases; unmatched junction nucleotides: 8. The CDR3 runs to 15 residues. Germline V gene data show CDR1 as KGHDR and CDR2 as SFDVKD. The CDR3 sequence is CATSGQGKVPGELFF. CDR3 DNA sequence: TGTGCCACCAGCGGACAGGGGAAGGTCCCCGGGGAGCTGTTTTTT.

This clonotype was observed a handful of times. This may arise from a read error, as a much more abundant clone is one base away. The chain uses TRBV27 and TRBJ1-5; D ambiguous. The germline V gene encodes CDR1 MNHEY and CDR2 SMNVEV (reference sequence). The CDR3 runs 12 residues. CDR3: CSSRSRNQPQHF. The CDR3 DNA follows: TGTTCCAGTCGGAGCCGCAATCAGCCCCAGCATTTT.

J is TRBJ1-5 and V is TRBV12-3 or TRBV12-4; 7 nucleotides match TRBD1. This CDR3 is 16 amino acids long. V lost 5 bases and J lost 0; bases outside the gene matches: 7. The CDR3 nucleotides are TGTGCCAGCAGTCCGAAGCGGACAGGTAGCAATCAGCCCCAGCATTTT. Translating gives CASSPKRTGSNQPQHF.

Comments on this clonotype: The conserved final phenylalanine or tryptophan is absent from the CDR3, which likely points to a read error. CDR3 region: CSAPPDRTSYEQYI. The CDR3 DNA is TGCAGTGCTCCTCCGGACCGTACCTCCTACGAGCAGTACATC. V is TRBV20-1 and J is TRBJ2-7; unclear D gene. V was shortened by 5 bases and J by 0 bases, with 14 bases between the two germline ends. The CDR3 covers 14 residues. Germline V gene lookup returns CDR1 DFQATT and CDR2 SNEGSKA (reference sequence).

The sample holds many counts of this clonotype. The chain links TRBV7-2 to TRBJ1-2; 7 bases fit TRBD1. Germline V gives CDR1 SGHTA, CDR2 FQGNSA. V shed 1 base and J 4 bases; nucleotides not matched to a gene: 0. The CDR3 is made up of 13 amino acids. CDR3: CASSLGQGYGYTF. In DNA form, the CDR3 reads TGTGCCAGCAGCTTAGGACAGGGCTATGGCTACACCTTC.

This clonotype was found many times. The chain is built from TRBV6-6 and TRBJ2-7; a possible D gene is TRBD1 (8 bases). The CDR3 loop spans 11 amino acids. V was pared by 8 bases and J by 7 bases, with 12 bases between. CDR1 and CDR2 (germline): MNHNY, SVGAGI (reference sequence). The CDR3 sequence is CASGGDREQYF. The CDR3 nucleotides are TGTGCCAGCGGGGGGGACAGGGAGCAGTACTTC.